This section outlines one T cell receptor beta chain sequence together with its context. Study processing details: Reference gene primer amplification yielded estimated nucleated cell counts. Clones were sequenced by immunoSEQ multiplex PCR, and TCRdb holds only the in-frame ones, with some missing. D and trimming come from the DNA, and the V and J calls and clone size come from that table. Among fewer than 30,000 clones listed, around 77% were seen once. This specimen belongs to a study of blood T cell repertoires in COVID-19. The CDR3 runs to 12 residues. Germline V gene sequence: CDR1 SGHTA, CDR2 FQGNSA. Trimming removed 3 bases from V and 9 bases from J, with 11 bases in between.

The material sequenced was peripheral blood. This TCR was recovered from a woman aged 70-85 years with active or convalescent COVID-19. The chain combines TRBV7-2 with TRBJ1-1, with a tentative D call TRBD1 (6 bases). This chain's CDR3 is CASSFAGAQAFF. CDR3 sequence (DNA): TGTGCCAGCAGCTTTGCGGGGGCCCAAGCTTTCTTT.